Given below is one T cell receptor beta chain in context. What it binds is unknown. The data originate from a study of cytomegalovirus exposure and HLA in healthy donors. General study results and limits: Cytomegalovirus association was assigned to some 160 TCR beta chains.

Germline loops: CDR1 MNHEY, CDR2 SMNVEV (reference sequence). V gave up 5 bases and J gave up 4 bases; unmatched junction bases: 8. The CDR3 is 17 amino acids. The PCR was carried out with 60 Vbeta primers and 13 Jbeta primers. Clones were read by immunoSEQ multiplex PCR, and TCRdb kept only the in-frame ones, dropping some. Among about 160,000 clones listed, about 80% were seen once. Source material: PBMCs. This clonotype originated in a man aged 25 to 45 in good health and CMV-seronegative. V usage is TRBV27 and J usage is TRBJ2-2; 12 bases match TRBD2. In DNA form, the CDR3 reads TGTGCCAGCAGTCCCACGAGACTAGCGGGGGCCACCGGGGAGCTGTTTTTT. Translated, it gives CASSPTRLAGATGELFF.